This entry lists 32 T cell receptor beta chains sequenced from one sample in a study of shared clonotypes between healthy human individuals. Measured with immunoSEQ multiplex PCR; TCRdb has only the in-frame clones, and not every one. This sample yields about 680,000 clones, of which roughly nine tenths are seen a single time; about 24% belongs to the top ten. Naive CD8 cells, CD45RO-negative and positively selected for CCR7, excluded terminally differentiated effector memory CD45RA+ cells. Sequences were obtained from naive CD8+ T cells sorted from blood. The receptor set was obtained from a young man in good health.

The gene calls are TRBV28 and TRBJ2-1; D may be TRBD2 (5 bases). CDR1 is MDHEN, CDR2 SYDVKM, per germline. The CDR3 extends over 13 amino acids. V was trimmed by 3 bases and J by 4 bases, leaving 7 bases between them. The chain's CDR3 is CASSFGEYNEQFF. CDR3 coding DNA: TGTGCCAGCAGTTTTGGGGAGTACAATGAGCAGTTCTTC. The variable domain in full, with the rest retrieved from reference TRBV28 and TRBJ2-1, is DVKVTQSSRYLVKRTGEKVFLECVQDMDHENMFWYRQDPGLGLRLIYFSYDVKMKEKGDIPEGYSVSREKKERFSLILESASTNQTSMYLCASSFGEYNEQFFGPGTRLTVL.

This sequence joins TRBV10-3 and TRBJ2-2; 8 nucleotides align to TRBD1. The germline V gene has CDR1 ENHRY and CDR2 SYGVKD. The ends lost 3 bases at V and 6 bases at J; junction bases unmatched: 3. This CDR3 comprises 14 residues. The CDR3 region has the DNA TGTGCCATCAGTGAAGACAGGGGTGCCGGGGAGCTGTTTTTT. Its protein product is CAISEDRGAGELFF.

The chain couples TRBV11-2 to TRBJ2-7; D is perhaps TRBD2 (7 bases). V was cut by 5 bases and J by 6 bases, with 23 bases left in between. CDR1 and CDR2 from the germline V gene are SGHAT and FQNNGV. The CDR3 covers 16 residues. The CDR3 region has the DNA TGTGCCAGCAGCCCAAAGGGGGGGGTGCAGTCCGTCGAGCAGTACTTC. Translating gives CASSPKGGVQSVEQYF.

This chain's CDR3 is CSAGQGAGNTIYF. Here the CDR3 DNA reads TGCAGCGCCGGACAGGGGGCTGGAAACACCATATATTTT. V and J are TRBV29-1 and TRBJ1-3; 10 bases align to TRBD1. Trimming removed 7 bases from V and 2 bases from J; junction bases left unmatched: 2. This CDR3 is built from 13 residues. Germline CDR1 and CDR2: SQVTM and ANQGSEA.

The DNA of the CDR3 is TGTGCCAGCAGTTCCGTGGGACATAACATGAACACTGAAGCTTTCTTT. Translated, it gives CASSSVGHNMNTEAFF. The chain combines TRBV28 with TRBJ1-1; a possible D gene is TRBD1 (6 bases). The germline CDR1 and CDR2 sequences are MDHEN and SYDVKM. V was pared by 4 bases and J by 0 bases, with 15 bases between. This CDR3 is 16 amino acids long.

V usage is TRBV7-9 and J usage is TRBJ2-3; TRBD1 aligns across 7 bases. The ends lost 4 bases at V and 2 bases at J; junction bases unmatched: 6. Germline CDR1 reads SEHNR; CDR2 reads FQNEAQ (reference sequence). The CDR3 is 15 residues long. This CDR3 is CASSSVDRVTDTQYF. The CDR3 nucleotides read TGTGCCAGCAGCTCAGTTGACAGGGTCACAGATACGCAGTATTTT.

CDR3 coding DNA: TGTGCCAGTACCCCTAGCGGGACCGGGAACAATGAGCAGTTCTTC. Translated, it gives CASTPSGTGNNEQFF. The J gene is TRBJ2-1, the V gene TRBV19, with 9 bases aligning to TRBD2. This CDR3 is built from 15 residues. Germline V gene lookup returns CDR1 LNHDA and CDR2 SQIVND (reference sequence). The ends lost 7 bases at V and 5 bases at J; junction bases unmatched: 9.

Regarding this clone: It may be a read error: a sequence one base away is much more abundant. This sample also contains other DNA sequences that code for the same CDR3. The chain is built from TRBV7-9 and TRBJ1-1; D perhaps matches TRBD1 (6 bases). The CDR3 length is 13 residues. V was trimmed by 4 bases and J by 1 base, leaving 7 bases between them. Germline CDR1 reads SEHNR; CDR2 reads FQNEAQ (reference sequence). The CDR3 nucleotides read TGTGCCAGCAGCTCGACAGGGAACACTGAAGCTTTCTTT. This translates into CASSSTGNTEAFF.

V gene TRBV4-3 combines with J gene TRBJ2-2; D call uncertain. The ends were cut back, 4 bases at V and 2 bases at J, with 11 bases in the middle. Germline V gene data show CDR1 as LGHNA and CDR2 as YSLEER. This CDR3 spans 15 amino acids. For the CDR3, the DNA is TGCGCCAGCAGCCCTGCCCGGAGCAACACCGGGGAGCTGTTTTTT. Translating gives CASSPARSNTGELFF.

The chain is built from TRBV28 and TRBJ2-2, with TRBD2 identical over 10 bases. The V gene's germline CDR1 is MDHEN and CDR2 SYDVKM. The CDR3 spans 17 residues. V was pared by 6 bases and J by 3 bases, with 10 bases of the junction left unmatched. The CDR3 is CASRQPLLAGDTGELFF. CDR3 coding DNA: TGTGCCAGCAGACAGCCCCTTCTAGCGGGAGACACCGGGGAGCTGTTTTTT.

The rearrangement links TRBV19 to TRBJ1-2; the match to TRBD1 covers 7 bases. From germline, CDR1 is LNHDA and CDR2 SQIVND (reference sequence). CDR3 size: 14 residues. V dropped 3 bases and J dropped 4; count of bases not matched to a gene: 5. CDR3 sequence reads: CASSMDRSTYGYTF. The CDR3 DNA reads as TGTGCCAGTAGTATGGACAGGTCTACCTATGGCTACACCTTC. Together with reference TRBV19 and TRBJ1-2, the CDR3 gives the full variable domain: DGGITQSPKYLFRKEGQNVTLSCEQNLNHDAMYWYRQDPGQGLRLIYYSQIVNDFQKGDIAEGYSVSREKKESFPLTVTSAQKNPTAFYLCASSMDRSTYGYTFGSGTRLTVV.

The V call is TRBV4-1, the J call TRBJ2-7; 7 bases agree with TRBD2. Looked up from germline, CDR1 is MGHRA and CDR2 is YSYEKL. The V and J ends lost 0 bases and 2 bases, in that order; junction bases with no gene match: 7. The CDR3 runs 16 residues. The CDR3 here is CASSQDLVAGPYEQYF. The CDR3 nucleotides read TGCGCCAGCAGCCAAGATCTGGTAGCGGGTCCCTACGAGCAGTACTTC.

The chain links TRBV5-1 to TRBJ1-4; TRBD1 is a possible D gene (6 bases). This CDR3 contains 15 residues. V was shortened by 0 bases and J by 7 bases, with 13 bases between the two germline ends. Germline V gives CDR1 SGHRS, CDR2 YFSETQ. The CDR3 DNA sequence: TGCGCCAGCAGCTTGGAAGGGGGGAAAGGTGAAAAACTGTTTTTT. Translating it yields CASSLEGGKGEKLFF.

The rearrangement links TRBV7-9 to TRBJ1-2, with 7 nucleotides matching TRBD1. Trimming removed 5 bases from V and 3 bases from J; junction bases left unmatched: 6. Germline assignment: CDR1 SEHNR and CDR2 FQNEAQ (reference sequence). This CDR3 contains 14 residues. CDR3 DNA sequence: TGTGCCAGCAGCGCCCCCGGACAGGACTATGGCTACACCTTC. This encodes CASSAPGQDYGYTF.

The V call is TRBV19, the J call TRBJ1-2, with D possibly matching TRBD1 (5 bases). Per the germline V gene, CDR1 is LNHDA and CDR2 is SQIVND (reference sequence). Trimming took off 1 base at V and 7 bases at J, with 13 bases between the two ends. The CDR3 loop spans 14 amino acids. CDR3 DNA: TGTGCCAGTAGTATAGTAGTAGGGGCACCTGGCTACACCTTC. Residues: CASSIVVGAPGYTF.

The table lists this clone with a count of one. The V call is TRBV28, the J call TRBJ2-7; tentative D call: TRBD2 (6 bases). CDR1 and CDR2 from the germline V gene are MDHEN and SYDVKM. The V end lost 4 bases, the J end lost 2 bases, and 21 bases lay between the germline ends. The CDR3 sequence is 17 residues long. Here the CDR3 reads CASSSQHSNSGAYEQYF. The CDR3 coding sequence is TGTGCCAGCAGTTCACAACACAGTAATTCGGGAGCCTACGAGCAGTACTTC. Variable domain in full (rest from reference TRBV28 and TRBJ2-7): DVKVTQSSRYLVKRTGEKVFLECVQDMDHENMFWYRQDPGLGLRLIYFSYDVKMKEKGDIPEGYSVSREKKERFSLILESASTNQTSMYLCASSSQHSNSGAYEQYFGPGTRLTVT.

The gene calls are TRBV6-6 and TRBJ2-7; D uncertain. Germline V gene lookup returns CDR1 MNHNY and CDR2 SVGAGI (reference sequence). The CDR3 consists of 14 residues. Trimming stripped 2 bases from V and 2 bases from J, with 10 bases between. As DNA, the CDR3 is TGTGCCAGCAGTTACCTAGAGTGGCCCTACGAGCAGTACTTC. It codes for CASSYLEWPYEQYF.

J is TRBJ2-3 and V is TRBV29-1; D is perhaps TRBD2 (6 bases). With 0 bases removed from V and 0 bases from J, the gap between germline ends came to 13 bases. The CDR3 extends over 16 amino acids. Germline V gives CDR1 SQVTM, CDR2 ANQGSEA. The CDR3 DNA reads as TGCAGCGTTGAAGAGGGGCGGGGACCTAGCACAGATACGCAGTATTTT. It codes for CSVEEGRGPSTDTQYF.

This chain connects TRBV7-8 to TRBJ2-2; TRBD1 matches 7 bases. V shed 2 bases and J 0 bases; nucleotides not matched to a gene: 6. The CDR3 spans 17 residues. The germline V gene has CDR1 SGHVS and CDR2 FQNEAQ. CDR3: CASSLTRDRSNTGELFF. The DNA of the CDR3 is TGTGCCAGCAGCTTAACCCGGGACAGATCGAACACCGGGGAGCTGTTTTTT.

The chain has TRBV14 and TRBJ2-1, with D possibly being TRBD2 (5 bases). The CDR3 contains 17 residues. Germline lookup yields CDR1 SGHDN and CDR2 FVKESK. The V and J ends lost 1 base and 4 bases respectively, with 17 bases between them. CDR3 residues: CASSQGDRRPTYNEQFF. For the CDR3, the DNA is TGTGCCAGCAGCCAAGGGGATAGGAGGCCGACTTACAATGAGCAGTTCTTC.

This clone was counted once. The chain has TRBV28 and TRBJ2-7; D gene unclear. Germline CDR1 and CDR2: MDHEN and SYDVKM. Trimming stripped 1 base from V and 2 bases from J, with 18 bases between. The CDR3 consists of 17 residues. CDR3 in amino acids: CASSLSRSLSLPYEQYF. CDR3 nucleotides: TGTGCCAGCAGTTTATCCCGTTCCCTCTCCCTTCCCTACGAGCAGTACTTC. The entire variable domain, with the rest obtained from reference TRBV28 and TRBJ2-7, is as follows: DVKVTQSSRYLVKRTGEKVFLECVQDMDHENMFWYRQDPGLGLRLIYFSYDVKMKEKGDIPEGYSVSREKKERFSLILESASTNQTSMYLCASSLSRSLSLPYEQYFGPGTRLTVT.

The chain couples TRBV9 to TRBJ2-2; TRBD2 matches 12 bases. Germline CDR1 reads SGDLS; CDR2 reads YYNGEE. J was trimmed by 4 bases and V by 3 bases; bases with no gene match: 7. The CDR3 is 17 residues long. CDR3 DNA: TGTGCCAGCAGCGACCGGACTAGCGGGACCCTCACCGGGGAGCTGTTTTTT. This translates into CASSDRTSGTLTGELFF.

V is TRBV4-2 and J is TRBJ1-4; 9 positions match TRBD1. With 5 bases clipped from V and 4 bases from J, the junction kept 5 bases outside the gene matches. The CDR3 length is 15 residues. Per the germline V gene, CDR1 is LGHNA and CDR2 is YNFKEQ. The CDR3 loop is CASSIPGQGNEKLFF. The CDR3 DNA follows: TGTGCCAGCAGCATACCGGGACAGGGTAATGAAAAACTGTTTTTT.

This chain links TRBV7-6 with TRBJ2-7; no firm D call. Germline-derived CDR1 and CDR2 are SGHVS and FNYEAQ. Between the trimmed V and J ends, which lost 3 bases and 4 bases, there was a span of 10 bases. CDR3 size: 13 residues. CDR3: CASSFSQYYEQYF. Here the CDR3 DNA reads TGTGCCAGCAGCTTTTCACAATATTACGAGCAGTACTTC.

The J gene is TRBJ2-1, the V gene TRBV27, with 8 bases lining up with TRBD1. The germline V gene has CDR1 MNHEY and CDR2 SMNVEV (reference sequence). J gave up 13 bases and V 2 bases, and 10 bases lay outside the gene matches. There are 14 residues in the CDR3. This CDR3 is CASSLPGTGKSQFF. The CDR3 DNA is TGTGCCAGCAGTTTACCCGGGACAGGTAAATCTCAGTTCTTC.

In DNA form, the CDR3 reads TGTGCCAGCAGCCACACGACTAGCGGGAGGGAAAGCTCCTACAATGAGCAGTTCTTC. Residues: CASSHTTSGRESSYNEQFF. V gene TRBV9 combines with J gene TRBJ2-1; 14 positions agree with TRBD2. This CDR3 contains 19 residues. Per the germline V gene, CDR1 is SGDLS and CDR2 is YYNGEE. The ends lost 4 bases at V and 0 bases at J; junction bases unmatched: 9.

This clone has only one observation. This rearrangement joins TRBV12-5 to TRBJ2-2; D perhaps matches TRBD1 (6 bases). Trimming left V 3 bases short and J 2 bases short, with 13 bases between. The germline V gene has CDR1 LGHNT and CDR2 FRNRAP. The CDR3 runs 16 residues. This CDR3 is CASGFSGTPNTGELFF. The CDR3 DNA reads as TGTGCTAGTGGTTTCTCCGGGACACCTAACACCGGGGAGCTGTTTTTT.

The chain uses TRBV28 and TRBJ1-2, with 7 bases fitting TRBD1. CDR3 length: 15 residues. CDR1 is MDHEN and CDR2 is SYDVKM in the germline V gene. V gave up 5 bases and J gave up 3 bases; unmatched junction bases: 9. Here the CDR3 reads CASSLPRTGHYGYTF. CDR3 in DNA: TGTGCCAGCAGTCTCCCGAGGACAGGACACTATGGCTACACCTTC.

J is TRBJ2-7 and V is TRBV2; 7 bases fit TRBD2. V gave up 5 bases and J gave up 1 base; unmatched junction bases: 5. Per the germline V gene, CDR1 is SNHLY and CDR2 is FYNNEI. This CDR3 has 14 amino acids. CDR3 protein: CASSSGVVSYEQYF. For the CDR3, the DNA is TGTGCCAGCAGTAGCGGGGTAGTTTCCTACGAGCAGTACTTC.

Note on this clone: This sample also contains other DNA sequences that code for the same CDR3. The chain joins TRBV9 to TRBJ2-1, with TRBD2 identical over 7 bases. The CDR3 has 16 residues. Unmatched junction bases numbered 5, after V lost 0 bases and J lost 2 bases. Germline V gene sequence: CDR1 SGDLS, CDR2 YYNGEE. CDR3 amino acids: CASSVGLAGAYNEQFF. DNA of the CDR3: TGTGCCAGCAGCGTAGGACTCGCGGGAGCCTACAATGAGCAGTTCTTC.

J is TRBJ2-1 and V is TRBV7-8, with 9 bases aligning to TRBD2. V lost 2 bases to trimming and J lost 6 bases; unmatched junction nucleotides: 5. The CDR3 runs to 15 residues. Germline CDR1 and CDR2: SGHVS and FQNEAQ. DNA for the CDR3: TGTGCCAGCAGCTTAAGGGCGGGAGGGGCCAATGAGCAGTTCTTC. This codes for CASSLRAGGANEQFF. The full variable domain, with the rest looked up from reference TRBV7-8 and TRBJ2-1, is GAGVSQSPRYKVAKRGQDVALRCDPISGHVSLFWYQQALGQGPEFLTYFQNEAQLDKSGLPSDRFFAERPEGSVSTLKIQRTQQEDSAVYLCASSLRAGGANEQFFGPGTRLTVL.

This chain connects TRBV30 to TRBJ2-7; possible D gene TRBD1, 6 bases. The germline V and J ends were trimmed by 4 bases and 3 bases, with 13 bases remaining between them. Germline V lookup: CDR1 GTSNPN, CDR2 SVGIG (reference sequence). The CDR3 loop spans 13 amino acids. The CDR3 region is CAWTGLRGYEQYF. DNA of the CDR3: TGTGCCTGGACAGGTCTCAGGGGCTACGAGCAGTACTTC. The full variable domain, completed using reference TRBV30 and TRBJ2-7, is SQTIHQWPATLVQPVGSPLSLECTVEGTSNPNLYWYRQAAGRGLQLLFYSVGIGQISSEVPQNLSASRPQDRQFILSSKKLLLSDSGFYLCAWTGLRGYEQYFGPGTRLTVT.